This TCR beta chain was identified during a study of shared clonotypes between healthy human individuals. Study outcomes and limitations: A handful of donors had about 5.1% of their naive CD4 clonotypes in common.

The protocol was immunoSEQ multiplex PCR, while the TCRdb copy is restricted to in-frame clones and leaves out a portion. This sample has approximately 2,000,000 clones, with about 93% found just once. Details on this clone: Its antigen remains unknown.

Naive CD8 cells lacked CD45RO and underwent positive selection for CCR7, leaving out terminally differentiated effector memory CD45RA+ cells. With 5 bases clipped from V and 5 bases from J, the junction kept 9 bases outside the gene matches. CDR1 LNHDA and CDR2 SQIVND come from the germline V gene (reference sequence). The CDR3 runs 15 residues. This sequence was found in a man aged 18 to 35 in good health. Some clones in this sample may be carry-over from other donors' samples. The chain has TRBV19 and TRBJ2-5; the match to TRBD1 covers 9 bases. Specimen: naive CD8+ T cells from PBMCs. The CDR3 nucleotides are TGTGCCAGTAGTGCGGGACAGGGCTTTTTGGAGACCCAGTACTTC. Translation gives CASSAGQGFLETQYF.